One and the same sample provided the 22 T cell receptor beta chains below, sequenced in a study of cytomegalovirus exposure and HLA in healthy donors. The primer mix had 60 Vbeta and 13 Jbeta primers. Measured with immunoSEQ multiplex PCR; TCRdb has only the in-frame clones, and not every one. This table holds 100,000 to 150,000 clones, roughly 70% found once. Sequenced: PBMCs. The source of these receptors is a man aged 30 to 45 in good health and CMV-seronegative.

The V and J genes are TRBV19 and TRBJ2-6, with D perhaps TRBD1 (7 bases). This CDR3 is built from 14 residues. V was cut by 11 bases and J by 4 bases, with 15 bases left in between. Per the germline V gene, CDR1 is LNHDA and CDR2 is SQIVND (reference sequence). CDR3 sequence: CACQGGAGANVLTF. CDR3 DNA sequence: TGTGCCTGCCAGGGGGGAGCAGGGGCCAACGTCCTGACTTTC.

This sequence joins TRBV7-3 and TRBJ2-5; a possible D gene is TRBD1 (6 bases). The end of the DNA aligns better with TRBJ2-7, so the J call may be wrong. CDR1 is SGHTA, CDR2 FQGTGA, per germline. The CDR3 spans 15 residues. The CDR3 is CASSLTAGALYEQYF. The DNA of the CDR3 is TGTGCCAGCAGCTTAACTGCAGGGGCCCTCTACGAGCAGTACTTC.

This clone occurred a few times. The chain links TRBV6-5 to TRBJ2-3; possible D gene TRBD2, 6 bases. Trimming stripped 0 bases from V and 0 bases from J, with 10 bases between. The CDR3 runs 16 residues. Looked up from germline, CDR1 is MNHEY and CDR2 is SVGAGI. The CDR3 here is CASSYSAGTSTDTQYF. CDR3 DNA sequence: TGTGCCAGCAGTTACTCGGCGGGGACTAGCACAGATACGCAGTATTTT.

V gene TRBV7-9 combines with J gene TRBJ1-2; 7 nucleotides align to TRBD1. The CDR3 has 13 residues. Losses at the gene ends were 1 base for V and 5 bases for J; bases not matched to a gene: 1. CDR1 is SEHNR and CDR2 is FQNEAQ in the germline V gene (reference sequence). The CDR3 here is CASSLVTGYGYTF. The CDR3 nucleotides read TGTGCCAGCAGCTTAGTGACAGGGTATGGCTACACCTTC.

V and J are TRBV19 and TRBJ1-1; TRBD1 is a possible D gene (5 bases). In germline, CDR1 is LNHDA, CDR2 SQIVND (reference sequence). The length of the CDR3 is 14 residues. V lost 6 bases to trimming and J lost 0 bases, with 11 bases between them. Written as DNA, the CDR3 is TGTGCCAGTAGAGGGGATGAGGTGAACACTGAAGCTTTCTTT. It encodes CASRGDEVNTEAFF.

Comments on this clone: The conserved phenylalanine or tryptophan is not found at the CDR3 terminus, so this likely reflects a read error. The V call is TRBV28, the J call TRBJ2-7; maybe TRBD2 (5 bases). The CDR3 totals 23 residues. Trimming took off 5 bases at V and 5 bases at J, with 43 bases between the two ends. Germline V CDR1 and CDR2: MDHEN, SYDVKM. The CDR3 here is CASSPRVAGQKTLTLAFSHEQYL. DNA for the CDR3: TGTGCCAGCAGTCCCCGGGTTGCGGGCCAGAAAACTTTAACCTTAGCCTTTTCCCACGAGCAGTACCTC.

A single count supports this clone. The rearrangement uses TRBV7-8 and TRBJ1-5; TRBD1 might be the D (5 bases). This CDR3 is built from 15 residues. In germline, CDR1 is SGHVS, CDR2 FQNEAQ. The germline V and J ends were trimmed by 5 bases and 5 bases, with 16 bases remaining between them. In nucleotides, the CDR3 is TGTGCCAGCAGCCTCGCTGCCAGGGTATATCAGCCCCAGCATTTT. Amino acids: CASSLAARVYQPQHF.

This clone was seen a few times. The chain employs TRBV10-1 and TRBJ2-7, with D hard to call. The V end lost 0 bases, the J end lost 3 bases, and 3 bases lay between the germline ends. The germline gives CDR1 WNHNN, CDR2 SYGVQD (reference sequence). The CDR3 is 12 residues long. The CDR3 loop reads CASSESGYEQYF. In DNA, the CDR3 is TGCGCCAGCAGTGAGTCCGGCTACGAGCAGTACTTC.

The V gene is TRBV5-1, the J gene TRBJ2-5, with 7 bases matching TRBD2. Germline values: CDR1 SGHRS, CDR2 YFSETQ. V trimming: 2 bases; J trimming: 9 bases; junction bases outside the gene matches: 7. The CDR3 extends over 13 amino acids. The CDR3 region is CASSLEGREAQYF. In DNA, the CDR3 is TGCGCCAGCAGCTTAGAAGGGAGGGAGGCCCAGTACTTC.

This chain uses TRBV27 with TRBJ2-3, with 10 bases identical to TRBD2. Trimming cost V 0 bases and J 7 bases; bases outside gene matches: 7. CDR1 MNHEY and CDR2 SMNVEV come from the germline V gene (reference sequence). The CDR3 is 16 residues long. This CDR3 reads CASSLSSGGAPYTQYF. DNA for the CDR3: TGTGCCAGCAGTTTATCAAGCGGGGGGGCCCCCTATACGCAGTATTTT.

This clone was seen only once. This chain joins TRBV19 and TRBJ2-7; no clear D. This CDR3 contains 13 residues. V lost 5 bases, J lost 3 bases, and 11 bases lay in between. Germline CDR1 is LNHDA and CDR2 is SQIVND (reference sequence). The CDR3 loop reads CASSLTPGYEQYF. The CDR3 coding sequence is TGTGCCAGTAGTCTTACTCCGGGCTACGAGCAGTACTTC.

The chain combines TRBV11-2 with TRBJ1-2; the match to TRBD1 covers 8 bases. This CDR3 is 16 amino acids long. The V gene end was trimmed by 2 bases and the J gene end by 4 bases; junction bases not matched to a gene: 9. Germline CDR1 is SGHAT and CDR2 is FQNNGV. CDR3 bases: TGTGCCAGCAGCTTAACGGGACAGGTGGAACTCTATGGCTACACCTTC. It yields the protein CASSLTGQVELYGYTF.

This chain links TRBV28 with TRBJ2-3; TRBD1 matches at 9 bases. CDR3 length: 16 residues. Per the germline V gene, CDR1 is MDHEN and CDR2 is SYDVKM. J gave up 6 bases and V 3 bases, and 10 bases lay outside the gene matches. The chain's CDR3 is CASSFLGDRAGDTQYF. The CDR3 coding sequence is TGTGCCAGCAGTTTCTTGGGGGACAGGGCCGGGGATACGCAGTATTTT.

V and J are TRBV11-2 and TRBJ2-5; a possible D gene is TRBD2 (6 bases). CDR3 length: 16 residues. The V end was cut by 5 bases, the J end by 5 bases, with 21 bases between. Germline CDR1 is SGHAT and CDR2 is FQNNGV. CDR3 region: CASSVSRSGLGETQYF. Written as DNA, the CDR3 is TGTGCCAGCAGCGTGAGTCGGTCGGGACTTGGTGAGACCCAGTACTTC.

The J gene is TRBJ1-3, the V gene TRBV6-5, with D perhaps TRBD1 (6 bases). The CDR3 contains 15 residues. Deletions cut 2 bases from V and 0 bases from J, with 8 bases between. Germline V CDR1 and CDR2: MNHEY, SVGAGI. The CDR3 bases are TGTGCCAGCAGTTACGGCAGGGGCTCTGGAAACACCATATATTTT. Encoded protein: CASSYGRGSGNTIYF.

This sequence joins TRBV10-3 and TRBJ2-7; TRBD1 aligns across 8 bases. V was pared by 0 bases and J by 4 bases, with 8 bases of the junction left unmatched. The CDR3 runs to 16 residues. Germline V gene sequence: CDR1 ENHRY, CDR2 SYGVKD. CDR3 amino acids: CAISESDREVGYEQYF. The CDR3 region has the DNA TGTGCCATCAGTGAGTCGGACAGGGAAGTGGGTTACGAGCAGTACTTC.

This chain links TRBV27 with TRBJ2-3; 12 bases are a match to TRBD2. Trimming at V came to 6 bases and at J to 1 base, leaving 5 bases not matched to a gene. Germline CDR1 MNHEY, CDR2 SMNVEV (reference sequence). The CDR3 has 16 amino acids. CDR3 DNA: TGTGCCAGCAGCCTTCTAGCGGGGGGGGGCACAGATACGCAGTATTTT. Its translation is CASSLLAGGGTDTQYF.

The CDR3 coding sequence is TGTGCCAGCTATGGGACTAGCGGGGACAATGAGCAGTTCTTC. Protein product: CASYGTSGDNEQFF. The chain joins TRBV2 to TRBJ2-1; 13 nucleotides agree with TRBD2. The CDR3 extends over 14 amino acids. Germline CDR1 reads SNHLY; CDR2 reads FYNNEI. After removal of 8 bases from V and 5 bases from J, the junction contained 3 bases not matched to a gene.

V is TRBV5-1 and J is TRBJ1-1; D gene unclear. Per germline, CDR1 SGHRS and CDR2 YFSETQ. V was shortened by 0 bases and J by 1 base, with 13 bases between the two germline ends. The CDR3 length is 16 residues. CDR3 in DNA: TGCGCCAGCAGCTTGGCCCCGGTCCTCACGAACACTGAAGCTTTCTTT. This gives the protein CASSLAPVLTNTEAFF.

This clone was counted a few times. The V call is TRBV28, the J call TRBJ1-1, with a tentative D call TRBD1 (5 bases). The V end lost 3 bases, the J end lost 5 bases, and 13 bases lay between the germline ends. The CDR3 length is 14 residues. Germline CDR1 MDHEN, CDR2 SYDVKM. CDR3 sequence reads: CASSFPDSKTEAFF. Here the CDR3 DNA reads TGTGCCAGCAGTTTCCCCGACAGCAAGACTGAAGCTTTCTTT.

This clone was seen only a few times. The J gene is TRBJ2-7, the V gene TRBV5-4; 8 nucleotides agree with TRBD1. CDR3 length: 13 residues. CDR1 is SGHNT and CDR2 is YYREEE in the germline V gene (reference sequence). Trimming removed 7 bases from V and 5 bases from J; junction bases left unmatched: 8. CDR3 loop: CASHRDRSDEQYF. CDR3 in DNA: TGTGCCAGCCACAGGGACAGGTCAGACGAGCAGTACTTC. The full variable domain, in which reference TRBV5-4 and TRBJ2-7 provide the parts outside the CDR3, is ETGVTQSPTHLIKTRGQQVTLRCSSQSGHNTVSWYQQALGQGPQFIFQYYREEENGRGNFPPRFSGLQFPNYSSELNVNALELDDSALYLCASHRDRSDEQYFGPGTRLTVT.

This clone came up a few times. The CDR3 coding sequence is TGCGCCAGCAGCCCCCTACTCGGCAGGGCCGGGGAGCTGTTTTTT. Translation gives CASSPLLGRAGELFF. V usage is TRBV5-1 and J usage is TRBJ2-2; TRBD1 might be the D (5 bases). The CDR3 extends over 15 amino acids. Germline assignment: CDR1 SGHRS and CDR2 YFSETQ. Trimming took 4 bases from V and 6 from J, leaving 16 bases between them.